This entry lists 22 T cell receptor beta chains sequenced from one sample in a study of monozygotic twins with inflammatory bowel disease. From its re-call of the 5' RACE reads, TCRdb lists each CDR3 protein once, without DNA. This sample's table has 330,000 or so distinct CDR3 sequences. Sequencing was done on a sample of blood. These receptors all stem from a human donor with ulcerative colitis or Crohn's disease, or a healthy co-twin of an affected twin (not recorded which).

The CDR3 reads CASSPHLGLAKNIQYF. This chain connects TRBV3-1 to TRBJ2-4. This CDR3 region has 16 residues. Germline V gene data show CDR1 as LGHDT and CDR2 as YNNKEL (reference sequence).

The chain recombines TRBV5-1 with TRBJ2-1; absent DNA, TCRdb's TRBD2 call cannot be checked. The CDR3 is 16 residues long. Per the germline V gene, CDR1 is SGHRS and CDR2 is YFSETQ. The CDR3 sequence is CASSFFGLSGMDEQFF. The variable domain in full, with the rest retrieved from reference TRBV5-1 and TRBJ2-1, is KAGVTQTPRYLIKTRGQQVTLSCSPISGHRSVSWYQQTPGQGLQFLFEYFSETQRNKGNFPGRFSGRQFSNSRSEMNVSTLELGDSALYLCASSFFGLSGMDEQFFGPGTRLTVL.

The rearrangement uses TRBV5-1 and TRBJ2-3; the D gene TCRdb calls, TRBD1, cannot be checked with no DNA. The CDR3 contains 15 residues. CDR1 is SGHRS, CDR2 YFSETQ, per germline. CDR3 region: CASCGAIASTDTQYF. The whole variable domain, remainder taken from reference TRBV5-1 and TRBJ2-3, is KAGVTQTPRYLIKTRGQQVTLSCSPISGHRSVSWYQQTPGQGLQFLFEYFSETQRNKGNFPGRFSGRQFSNSRSEMNVSTLELGDSALYLCASCGAIASTDTQYFGPGTRLTVL.

The chain carries TRBV5-1 and TRBJ2-2; TCRdb outputs TRBD1, but without DNA this stays unchecked. CDR1 is SGHRS, CDR2 YFSETQ, per germline. The CDR3 runs to 16 residues. This CDR3 is CASSLGVNLNTGELFF. The complete variable domain, with remaining parts taken from reference TRBV5-1 and TRBJ2-2, reads KAGVTQTPRYLIKTRGQQVTLSCSPISGHRSVSWYQQTPGQGLQFLFEYFSETQRNKGNFPGRFSGRQFSNSRSEMNVSTLELGDSALYLCASSLGVNLNTGELFFGEGSRLTVL.

This CDR3 reads CASSPTGAVNNEKLFF. The chain uses TRBV18 and TRBJ1-4. CDR3 length equals 16 residues. CDR1 is KGHSH and CDR2 is LQKENI in the germline V gene. Combining the CDR3 with reference TRBV18 and TRBJ1-4 gives the whole variable domain NAGVMQNPRHLVRRRGQEARLRCSPMKGHSHVYWYRQLPEEGLKFMVYLQKENIIDESGMPKERFSAEFPKEGPSILRIQQVVRGDSAAYFCASSPTGAVNNEKLFFGSGTQLSVL.

V gene TRBV27 combines with J gene TRBJ2-2; without DNA, the TCRdb call of TRBD2 cannot be checked. CDR3 size: 16 residues. The V gene's germline CDR1 is MNHEY and CDR2 SMNVEV (reference sequence). The CDR3: CASSGLTSGNTGELFF.

The CDR3 spells CASSSSGGMDEQYF. V usage is TRBV5-1 and J usage is TRBJ2-7; TCRdb's D call, TRBD1, is unchecked because there is no DNA. The CDR3 is made up of 14 amino acids. Per the germline V gene, CDR1 is SGHRS and CDR2 is YFSETQ.

The J gene is TRBJ2-5, the V gene TRBV4-1. This CDR3 contains 14 residues. Per germline, CDR1 MGHRA and CDR2 YSYEKL. The CDR3 is CASSQEGVSETQYF.

The CDR3 spells CSASRSYNSPLHF. The chain has TRBV20-1 and TRBJ1-6. Germline CDR1 is DFQATT and CDR2 is SNEGSKA (reference sequence). This CDR3 spans 13 amino acids.

The V call is TRBV27, the J call TRBJ1-2; TCRdb proposes TRBD1, but this gene call is untestable without DNA. The germline CDR1 and CDR2 sequences are MNHEY and SMNVEV (reference sequence). This CDR3 region has 17 residues. Here the CDR3 reads CASSLSKSGTANYGYTF.

This rearrangement joins TRBV19 to TRBJ1-1; the D call from TCRdb, TRBD1, cannot be confirmed without DNA. CDR1 and CDR2 from the germline V gene are LNHDA and SQIVND (reference sequence). This CDR3 comprises 17 residues. The CDR3 sequence: CASSKSATGGLNTEAFF.

The rearrangement links TRBV5-1 to TRBJ1-1; the TCRdb D gene call, TRBD1, has no DNA to confirm it. Germline V gene lookup returns CDR1 SGHRS and CDR2 YFSETQ. This CDR3 region has 14 residues. The CDR3 sequence: CASSLTGKTTEAFF.

The rearrangement uses TRBV11-2 and TRBJ2-3; TCRdb outputs TRBD2, but without DNA this stays unchecked. Germline CDR1 and CDR2: SGHAT and FQNNGV. The CDR3 sequence is 16 residues long. The CDR3 spells CASSLKGPERTDTQYF.

The gene calls are TRBV19 and TRBJ2-7; as DNA is missing, the TRBD1 call by TCRdb cannot be tested. Germline CDR1 reads LNHDA; CDR2 reads SQIVND (reference sequence). The CDR3 covers 13 residues. The CDR3 loop reads CASSMWGAYEQYF.

The V and J genes are TRBV6-4 and TRBJ1-5; absent DNA, TCRdb's TRBD1 call cannot be checked. This CDR3 contains 16 residues. Germline lookup yields CDR1 MRHNA and CDR2 SNTAGT. Here the CDR3 reads CASSDRNRGCTQPQHF.

V gene TRBV30 combines with J gene TRBJ1-1; TCRdb gives TRBD1 as the D gene, but with no DNA this cannot be confirmed. CDR1 GTSNPN and CDR2 SVGIG come from the germline V gene (reference sequence). The CDR3 is made up of 11 amino acids. The CDR3 is CAWGGQAEAFF.

The J gene is TRBJ2-5, the V gene TRBV29-1; TCRdb lists TRBD1, though no DNA is available to test this call. The V gene's germline CDR1 is SQVTM and CDR2 ANQGSEA. This CDR3 comprises 13 residues. The CDR3 protein is CSVEGDRGETQYF. Variable domain in full (rest from reference TRBV29-1 and TRBJ2-5): SAVISQKPSRDICQRGTSLTIQCQVDSQVTMMFWYRQQPGQSLTLIATANQGSEATYESGFVIDKFPISRPNLTFSTLTVSNMSPEDSSIYLCSVEGDRGETQYFGPGTRLLVL.

V usage is TRBV7-9 and J usage is TRBJ2-2; TCRdb names TRBD1, which stays unverified in the absence of DNA. This CDR3 contains 16 residues. The germline V gene has CDR1 SEHNR and CDR2 FQNEAQ (reference sequence). CDR3 amino acids: CASSLAGGGNTGELFF.

The chain has TRBV15 and TRBJ2-7; TCRdb's D gene call, TRBD1, goes unchecked for lack of DNA. The CDR3 has 15 residues. Germline CDR1 LNHNV, CDR2 YYDKDF (reference sequence). This chain's CDR3 is CATSPDSIGSYEQYF.

The V and J genes are TRBV5-6 and TRBJ2-1. The length of the CDR3 is 17 residues. The germline CDR1 and CDR2 sequences are SGHDT and YYEEEE. CDR3 loop: CASSSPTGPSSYNEQFF.

The J gene is TRBJ2-1, the V gene TRBV20-1; the D gene TCRdb calls, TRBD2, cannot be checked with no DNA. The CDR3 covers 15 residues. Germline values: CDR1 DFQATT, CDR2 SNEGSKA (reference sequence). This CDR3 is CSAHTSGRVRNEQFF.

The CDR3 sequence: CAWTEGHGYEQYF. V usage is TRBV30 and J usage is TRBJ2-7; TCRdb selects TRBD1, and the lack of DNA leaves this call unchecked. This CDR3 comprises 13 residues. Germline loops: CDR1 GTSNPN, CDR2 SVGIG (reference sequence).